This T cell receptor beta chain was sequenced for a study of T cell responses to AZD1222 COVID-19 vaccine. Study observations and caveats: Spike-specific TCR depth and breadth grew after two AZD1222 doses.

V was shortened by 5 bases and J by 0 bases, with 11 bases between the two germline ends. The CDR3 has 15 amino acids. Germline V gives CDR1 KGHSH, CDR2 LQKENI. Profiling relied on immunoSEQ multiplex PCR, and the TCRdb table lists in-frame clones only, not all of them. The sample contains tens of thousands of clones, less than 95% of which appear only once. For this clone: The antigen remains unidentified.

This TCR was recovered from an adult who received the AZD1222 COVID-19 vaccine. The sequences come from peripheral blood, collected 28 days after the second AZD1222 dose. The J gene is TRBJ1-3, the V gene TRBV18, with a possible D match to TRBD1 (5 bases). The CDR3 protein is CASSIGGSSGNTIYF. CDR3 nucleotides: TGTGCCAGCTCAATCGGGGGATCCTCTGGAAACACCATATATTTT.